Listed below are T cell receptor beta chains from one sample, sequenced in a study of T cells after yellow fever vaccination. TCRdb re-derived calls from the 5' RACE reads in MiXCR, one entry per CDR3 protein. The repertoire holds some 22,000 distinct CDR3 sequences, with less than 5.5% as singletons. The sample in question was PBMCs, either bulk or a sorted T-cell subset (CD4+, CD8+, memory, or dextramer-sorted; not recorded which), obtained more than 40 days after the first yellow fever vaccination. The receptors were sampled from a man between 18 and 29 years old who received the YFV17D yellow fever vaccine. CDR3s include the opening cysteine and the closing phenylalanine or tryptophan. Fields, in order: V gene, clone size, D gene, J gene, CDR3 DNA, CDR3 protein. A D gene is named only where the DNA matches it firmly. Clone sizes are given selectively: once, few, many, or a class where the clone is expanded.

TRBV20-1	many	.	TRBJ2-7	TGCAGTGCCGAAGGTAGGACGTCGGCCGAGCAGTACTTC	CSAEGRTSAEQYF
TRBV3-1	many	.	TRBJ1-2	TGTGCCAGCAGCCGAGAGTCCTATGGCTACACCTTC	CASSRESYGYTF
TRBV7-3	many	.	TRBJ2-2	TGTGCCAGCAGCATCACTTCGTCCAACACCGGGGAGCTGTTTTTT	CASSITSSNTGELFF
TRBV19	many	.	TRBJ2-5	TGTGCCAGTAGTAACGTCGGAGAAGAGACCCAGTACTTC	CASSNVGEETQYF
TRBV9	many	TRBD1	TRBJ2-3	TGTGCCAGCAGCGTAGTGACAGGGAGCACAGATACGCAGTATTTT	CASSVVTGSTDTQYF
TRBV30	many	.	TRBJ1-3	TGTGCCTGGAGTATGACAGAAGGAAACACCATATATTTT	CAWSMTEGNTIYF
TRBV19	.	.	TRBJ1-1	TGTGCCAGTAGTACCCCACCGGAGAACACTGAAGCTTTCTTT	CASSTPPENTEAFF
TRBV24-1	many	.	TRBJ2-3	TGTGCCACCAGTGGGTCCGGCGCAGATACGCAGTATTTT	CATSGSGADTQYF
TRBV5-4	many	.	TRBJ2-7	TGTGCCAGCAGCTTGGGACTCCACCCGGGGAACTACGAGCAGTACTTC	CASSLGLHPGNYEQYF
TRBV10-3	many	.	TRBJ1-1	TGTGCCATCAGTGGTCCGGGACGGAACACTGAAGCTTTCTTT	CAISGPGRNTEAFF
TRBV20-1	many	.	TRBJ1-2	TGCAGTGCTAGCACCCAGAGGAGAGGAGTCGGCTATGGCTACACCTTC	CSASTQRRGVGYGYTF
TRBV5-4	many	TRBD2	TRBJ2-7	TGTGCCAGCAGCCAACATAGCGGGGGGATCTACGAGCAGTACTTC	CASSQHSGGIYEQYF
TRBV7-6	many	TRBD1	TRBJ1-2	TGTGCCAGCAGCTCTCCGGGACAGGGACACTATGGCTACACCTTC	CASSSPGQGHYGYTF
TRBV7-6	large	TRBD1	TRBJ2-3	TGTGCCAGCAGCTTAGAAGGGGACAGGGGTTCAGATACGCAGTATTTT	CASSLEGDRGSDTQYF
TRBV29-1	many	.	TRBJ1-2	TGCAGCGTTGGCCTCAAAGGTGTGACAGTCTATGGCTACACCTTC	CSVGLKGVTVYGYTF
TRBV10-3	few	.	TRBJ1-5	TGTGCCATCAATGGGGGCAATCAGCCCCAGCATTTT	CAINGGNQPQHF
TRBV7-9	many	.	TRBJ2-4	TGTGCCAGCAGAGAGGGGTTGGGAGCCAAAAACATTCAGTACTTC	CASREGLGAKNIQYF
TRBV27	many	TRBD2	TRBJ2-1	TGTGCCAGCAGACGACGACCTAGCGGGGGATCGTTTGAGCAGTTCTTC	CASRRRPSGGSFEQFF
TRBV20-1	many	.	TRBJ1-6	TGCAGTGCTGGTACAGGGTTCCTTAATTCACCCCTCCACTTT	CSAGTGFLNSPLHF
TRBV19	few	TRBD1	TRBJ2-5	TGTGCCAGTAGTAGGACGTGGACAGGCCAAGAGACCCAGTACTTC	CASSRTWTGQETQYF
TRBV18	many	.	TRBJ2-5	TGTGCCAGCTCACCGACCGGGTACCAAGAGACCCAGTACTTC	CASSPTGYQETQYF
TRBV4-1	many	.	TRBJ1-1	TGCGCCAGCAGCCTAGTAGGGGGGCCCACTGAAGCTTTCTTT	CASSLVGGPTEAFF
TRBV28	many	.	TRBJ1-2	TGTGCCAGCAGCTTAGTCGACAGGAGGGACTATGGCTACACCTTC	CASSLVDRRDYGYTF
TRBV4-2	many	.	TRBJ2-3	TGTGCCAGCAGCGGTTTGGGGGACCAGGATACGCAGTATTTT	CASSGLGDQDTQYF
TRBV20-1	many	.	TRBJ1-1	TGCAGTGCTAGTGGTCAGACATTTAGCATGAACACTGAAGCTTTCTTT	CSASGQTFSMNTEAFF
TRBV7-2	many	.	TRBJ2-2	TGTGCCAGCAGCAACTTGCGGGGAGGCCCGGGCACCGGGGAGCTGTTTTTT	CASSNLRGGPGTGELFF
TRBV12-3/TRBV12-4	many	.	TRBJ1-4	TGTGCCAGCAGCCTTGGACCCCAGGAAGAAAAACTGTTTTTT	CASSLGPQEEKLFF
TRBV6-5	many	.	TRBJ2-5	TGTGCCAGCAGTTACCTCCGGACTGTACAAGAGACCCAGTACTTC	CASSYLRTVQETQYF
TRBV12-3/TRBV12-4	.	.	TRBJ1-2	TGTGCCAGCAGTTTAAGACGGGACTATGGCTACACCTTC	CASSLRRDYGYTF
TRBV7-2	many	.	TRBJ1-2	TGTGCCAGCAGCTTAGTGCCACATAACTATGGCTACACCTTC	CASSLVPHNYGYTF
TRBV7-2	many	TRBD1	TRBJ2-3	TGTGCCAGCAGCCCAGGGGGAGTAGGTACGCAGTATTTT	CASSPGGVGTQYF
TRBV4-1	.	.	TRBJ2-3	TGCGCCAGCAGCCAAGCTAAGGGACTCAGCACAGATACGCAGTATTTT	CASSQAKGLSTDTQYF
TRBV4-1	many	TRBD1	TRBJ1-6	TGCGCCAGCAGCCCCCCAGGGGGAGCTTCACCCCTCCACTTT	CASSPPGGASPLHF
TRBV20-1	many	.	TRBJ2-3	TGCAGTGCTAGAAGCCCACACCGGGGTACAGATACGCAGTATTTT	CSARSPHRGTDTQYF
TRBV20-1	few	.	TRBJ2-5	TGCAGTGCTAACCTTGGAAAAGAGACCCAGTACTTC	CSANLGKETQYF
TRBV6-5	many	TRBD1	TRBJ1-6	TGTGCCAGCAGTTACGGCGTTCCTGGACAGGGAGGGTCACCCCTCCACTTT	CASSYGVPGQGGSPLHF
TRBV10-3	many	.	TRBJ1-2	TGTGCCATCAGTGGTTCCCGACAGGAAAGCTATGGCTACACCTTC	CAISGSRQESYGYTF
TRBV20-1	many	.	TRBJ2-2	TGCAGTGCTAGAGATGTGAGGGCAGGGCTGAACACCGGGGAGCTGTTTTTT	CSARDVRAGLNTGELFF
TRBV27	many	TRBD1	TRBJ1-6	TGTGCCAGCAGCCGTTACAGGGGGAAGGCTTCACCCCTCCACTTT	CASSRYRGKASPLHF
TRBV19	many	.	TRBJ1-4	TGTGCCAGTAGTCGGGTGGCGACCGAAAAACTGTTTTTT	CASSRVATEKLFF
TRBV24-1	many	TRBD1	TRBJ2-3	TGTGCCACCAGTGGTGGCGGGACAGGGATCGCAGATACGCAGTATTTT	CATSGGGTGIADTQYF
TRBV4-3	many	TRBD1	TRBJ2-1	TGCGCCAGCAGCCAAGATGCGGACAGGGACTACAATGAGCAGTTCTTC	CASSQDADRDYNEQFF
TRBV4-3	medium-sized	.	TRBJ2-3	TGCGCCAGCAGCCAAGTGGGGGGCCCTGCAGATACGCAGTATTTT	CASSQVGGPADTQYF
TRBV25-1	once	.	TRBJ1-2	TGTGCCAGCAGCGCCGGGCGGCGCAGCGGCTACACCTTC	CASSAGRRSGYTF
TRBV6-2/TRBV6-3	many	TRBD1	TRBJ2-3	TGTGCCAGCAGTTACTCTGGACAGGGGTTCGGCACAGATACGCAGTATTTT	CASSYSGQGFGTDTQYF
TRBV11-2	many	TRBD1	TRBJ1-2	TGTGCCAGCAGCTCGCTAACGGACAGGCCAGGCTACACCTTC	CASSSLTDRPGYTF
TRBV12-3/TRBV12-4	many	.	TRBJ1-2	TGTGCCAGCAAGGAAGCCAATATGAATGGCTACACCTTC	CASKEANMNGYTF
TRBV20-1	many	TRBD1	TRBJ1-4	TGCAGTGCTGTCAGGGGGGTAGGGGAAAAACTGTTTTTT	CSAVRGVGEKLFF
TRBV6-5	many	.	TRBJ2-2	TGTGCCAGCAGCCTTACAGTCCCGGACACCGGGGAGCTGTTTTTT	CASSLTVPDTGELFF
TRBV24-1	many	.	TRBJ1-1	TGTGCCACCAGTGATTCCCGGATGAACACTGAAGCTTTCTTT	CATSDSRMNTEAFF
TRBV5-4	many	.	TRBJ1-2	TGTGCCAGCACTCGGACGAGGGGGTATGGCTACACCTTC	CASTRTRGYGYTF
TRBV4-3	many	TRBD2	TRBJ2-1	TGCGCCAGCAGCCAAGGGGTAGCGGGGGGGTACAATGAGCAGTTCTTC	CASSQGVAGGYNEQFF